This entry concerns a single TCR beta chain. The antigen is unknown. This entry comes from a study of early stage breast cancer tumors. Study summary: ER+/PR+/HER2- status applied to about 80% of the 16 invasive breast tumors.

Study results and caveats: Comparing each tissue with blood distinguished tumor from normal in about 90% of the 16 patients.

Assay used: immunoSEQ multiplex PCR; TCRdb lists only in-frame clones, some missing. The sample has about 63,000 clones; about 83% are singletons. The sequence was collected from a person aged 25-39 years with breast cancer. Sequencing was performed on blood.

The CDR3 here is CASSRGENQPQHF. In DNA form, the CDR3 reads TGTGCCAGCTCACGCGGAGAGAATCAGCCCCAGCATTTT. V usage is TRBV18 and J usage is TRBJ1-5, with unresolved D. V was clipped by 4 bases and J by 4 bases, with 8 bases between them. CDR1 and CDR2 from the germline V gene are KGHSH and LQKENI. The CDR3 loop spans 13 amino acids.